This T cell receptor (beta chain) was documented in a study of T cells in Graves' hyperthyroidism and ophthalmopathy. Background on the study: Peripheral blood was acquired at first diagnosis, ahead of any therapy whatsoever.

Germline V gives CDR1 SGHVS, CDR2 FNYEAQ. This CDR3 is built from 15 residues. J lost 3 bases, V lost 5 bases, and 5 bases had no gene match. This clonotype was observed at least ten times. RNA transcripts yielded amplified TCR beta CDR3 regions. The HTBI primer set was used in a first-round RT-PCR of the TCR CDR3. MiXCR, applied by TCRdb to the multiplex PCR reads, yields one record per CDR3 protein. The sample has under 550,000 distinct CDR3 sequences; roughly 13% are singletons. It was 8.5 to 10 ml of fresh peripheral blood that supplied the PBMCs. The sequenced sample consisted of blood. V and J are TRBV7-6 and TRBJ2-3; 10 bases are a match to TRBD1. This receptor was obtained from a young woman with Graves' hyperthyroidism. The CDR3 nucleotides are TGTGCCAGCAGCCCGACAGGGGGCCGGACAGATACGCAGTATTTT. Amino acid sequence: CASSPTGGRTDTQYF.